This TCR beta chain stems from a study of healthy donors' naive CD4 and CD8 T cells. Starting from about 0.45 ug of total RNA, TCR libraries were made with linear amplification. TCRdb reanalysed the reads using MiXCR and keeps one entry per CDR3 protein. The table records approximately 200,000 distinct CDR3 sequences, about four fifths of them present only once. This CDR3 has 15 residues. Trimming shortened V by 5 bases and J by 6 bases, and 19 bases separated the two germline ends. CDR1 MNHEY and CDR2 SMNVEV come from the germline V gene (reference sequence). Sorting defined naive CD4+ as CD4+CD8-CD45RO-CD45RA+ and naive CD8+ as CD8+CD4-CD45RA+CD27bright.

The genes are TRBV27 and TRBJ1-2; possible D gene TRBD1, 5 bases. The sample consisted of naive CD4+ and CD8+ T cells sorted from blood, pooled from several donors. The TCR comes from a pool of human donors in good health; the sample pools cells from several healthy donors. CDR3 bases: TGTGCCAGCAGTGGGTTCCGGACACCGGACGATGGCTACACCTTC. Its protein product is CASSGFRTPDDGYTF.